This T cell receptor beta chain was captured in a study of T cell responses to AZD1222 COVID-19 vaccine (dated by TCRdb to about 2021). Study-wide context: A total of 230 to 250 trial participants underwent TCR sequencing, of whom 207 had received two doses of AZD1222 and 26 had received two doses of the MenACWY control vaccine. Trial participants were enrolled into age subgroups of 18-55, 56-69 and 70-plus years, which contained roughly 140, 27 and 60 TCR-sequenced participants, respectively. The paper as a whole reports these results and caveats: Participants were mostly white British and included more females than males, and it was suggested by the authors that clonal diversity may have been underestimated. Reportedly, almost half of the unique spike-specific TCRs recognized epitopes lying outside the regions that are mutated in the B.1.351 and B.1.1.7 variants. The whole spike protein was spanned by vaccine-associated CD4 TCRs, and dominant responses were seen in regions 160-218 and 743-854. After two AZD1222 doses, both the breadth and the depth of spike-specific TCRs were significantly higher than at day 0 and than in MenACWY recipients. Conclusions about previously exposed vaccinees are limited, since just 5 or 6 AZD1222 recipients were seropositive for SARS-CoV-2 at baseline. The 56-69-year group was small, and its depth increase did not reach significance, likely because of low power. No day 14 peak-response samples were available, so repertoires were characterized only after the peak T cell response.

The CDR3 regions of human TCRbeta chains were analyzed by immunosequencing. The original methods were these. Repertoire TCRs were checked for matches against a reference library of SARS-CoV-2-specific TCRs that had been generated using the MIRA antigen-specificity platform. Breadth was defined as the fraction of unique TCRs that were SARS-CoV-2-associated, and depth was defined as the fraction of total T cells that were SARS-CoV-2-associated. Using the MIRA data, each spike-specific TCR was mapped to the spike region that the TCR reacts to and placed in a CD4 or CD8 class. Log10-transformed breadth and depth values were compared by one-way ANOVA with Sidak's multiple comparisons tests. Sourced from immuneACCESS, this table was stored by TCRdb with only in-frame sequences that have V and J called. A share of the clones is absent; for the studies checked, an unresolved V gene accounts for under half, and the remainder has no known explanation. V and J calls and clone size follow that table, whereas D and trimming were derived from the DNA. This sample lists 95,000 to 130,000 clones; about 91% were detected once. 1.5% to 2% of the sample rests with the top ten.

According to the study, the label for this sample's time point signals: about 28 days (+/-7) after the second vaccine dose. Because spike-specific TCR depth and breadth did not differ between the two schedules, AZD1222 recipients who got a second dose at roughly 4 weeks were pooled with those who got a second dose at roughly 12 weeks. The vaccinee samples were drawn from two UK trials, COV001 and COV002, one of which was a single-blind randomized controlled phase 2/3 trial testing AZD1222 (ChAdOx1 nCoV-19) in healthy adults. Trial participant PBMC samples were collected at day 0 and day 28 after the second dose for TCRbeta chain sequencing. To note about this clone: Its binding antigen is unknown. No much larger clonotype is one base removed from it; base qualities were not supplied.

The germline V gene supplies CDR1 SGHTA and CDR2 FQGNSA. From its cysteine to its phenylalanine, the CDR3 spans 13 amino acids. Just the 39-base CDR3 DNA is kept, in frame starting at base 1. Deletion took 1 base off V and 7 bases off J, with a span of 7 bases between the germline ends. This sequence uses TRBV7-2 and TRBJ1-4, with an unclear D gene assignment. This specimen consisted of peripheral blood, obtained 28 days after the second AZD1222 dose. The source is an adult who received the AZD1222 COVID-19 vaccine. The CDR3 amino acid sequence is: CASSLGHPEKLFF. DNA sequence: TGTGCCAGCAGCTTAGGACATCCTGAAAAACTGTTTTTT.